The 5 T cell receptor beta chains presented below share a single source sample, sequenced in a study of T cell changes during pregnancy in multiple sclerosis. Sequenced by immunoSEQ multiplex PCR; TCRdb stores in-frame clones only, minus some. The table shows roughly 110,000 clones, with less than 95% occurring only once. Sequences were derived from peripheral blood, sampled before pregnancy. The receptors were sampled from a female donor with multiple sclerosis, enrolled in a pregnancy study.

The chain carries TRBV28 and TRBJ2-5; 7 bases fit TRBD1. Germline assignment: CDR1 MDHEN and CDR2 SYDVKM. The CDR3 consists of 14 residues. After removal of 6 bases from V and 4 bases from J, the junction contained 8 bases not matched to a gene. CDR3 protein: CASSSPTGAETQYF. For the CDR3, the DNA is TGTGCCAGCAGCTCCCCCACAGGGGCAGAGACCCAGTACTTC.

The V gene is TRBV18, the J gene TRBJ2-7, with 9 bases aligning to TRBD2. In germline, CDR1 is KGHSH, CDR2 LQKENI. Trimming at V came to 3 bases and at J to 5 bases, leaving 2 bases not matched to a gene. This CDR3 spans 13 amino acids. CDR3 sequence (DNA): TGTGCCAGCTCACCCCGGACTAGCGACGAGCAGTACTTC. It yields the protein CASSPRTSDEQYF. The full variable domain, its missing parts supplied by reference TRBV18 and TRBJ2-7, is NAGVMQNPRHLVRRRGQEARLRCSPMKGHSHVYWYRQLPEEGLKFMVYLQKENIIDESGMPKERFSAEFPKEGPSILRIQQVVRGDSAAYFCASSPRTSDEQYFGPGTRLTVT.

The chain joins TRBV2 to TRBJ2-2, with 7 positions matching TRBD2. From germline, CDR1 is SNHLY and CDR2 FYNNEI. V dropped 0 bases and J dropped 5; count of bases not matched to a gene: 3. This CDR3 is 15 amino acids long. DNA for the CDR3: TGTGCCAGCAGTGAAGCCCCGCGGGGGACCGGGGAGCTGTTTTTT. Translated, it gives CASSEAPRGTGELFF.

As DNA, the CDR3 is TGTGCCATCAGTGATAGCGGGCAGTACCAAGAGACCCAGTACTTC. It yields the protein CAISDSGQYQETQYF. The chain combines TRBV10-3 with TRBJ2-5, with 7 bases that match TRBD2. Trimming removed 3 bases from V and 0 bases from J; junction bases left unmatched: 4. The CDR3 is 15 amino acids. CDR1 is ENHRY, CDR2 SYGVKD, per germline.

CDR3 residues: CASSLTLTGTNYGYTF. The CDR3 nucleotides read TGTGCCAGCAGCCTGACTCTTACAGGGACCAACTATGGCTACACCTTC. The chain couples TRBV27 to TRBJ1-2; possibly TRBD1 for D (6 bases). V was pared by 6 bases and J by 2 bases, with 19 bases between. Germline V CDR1 and CDR2: MNHEY, SMNVEV (reference sequence). The CDR3 is 16 residues long.